These T cell receptor beta chains were read from a single sample in a study of CD8 T cells in ankylosing spondylitis. Each CDR3 protein is one row after TCRdb ran MiXCR on the 5' RACE reads. The data hold 450,000 or so distinct CDR3 sequences, with about 25% observed a single time. The sequencing sample was made of blood, either unsorted or a sorted T cell fraction (not recorded which). The receptors stem from a male donor with ankylosing spondylitis. The CDR3 runs from the conserved cysteine through the conserved F or W. A D gene is named only where the DNA matches it firmly. Size values are once, few and many counts, or a class for expanded clones, and some rows have none.

J gene: TRBJ2-7; V gene: TRBV7-2; clone size: few; D gene: NA; CDR3 DNA: TGTGCCAGCAGCTTAGGCCACCTATTCTACGAGCAGTACTTC; CDR3 protein: CASSLGHLFYEQYF
J gene: TRBJ2-7; V gene: TRBV7-9; clone size: few; D gene: TRBD1; CDR3 DNA: TGTGCCAGCAGCCCCCAGGGGGACGAGCAGTACTTC; CDR3 protein: CASSPQGDEQYF
J gene: TRBJ2-1; V gene: TRBV29-1; clone size: NA; D gene: NA; CDR3 DNA: TGCAGCGTTAAGGAGGGCCGGGGTGGAAATGAGCAGTTCTTC; CDR3 protein: CSVKEGRGGNEQFF
J gene: TRBJ1-5; V gene: TRBV20-1; clone size: few; D gene: TRBD1; CDR3 DNA: TGCAGTGCTAGAGAGATGGGACAGTTGAATCAGCCCCAGCATTTT; CDR3 protein: CSAREMGQLNQPQHF
J gene: TRBJ2-1; V gene: TRBV5-1; clone size: many; D gene: NA; CDR3 DNA: TGCGCCAGCAGCTTGGGTGGGACACTTTACAATGAGCAGTTCTTC; CDR3 protein: CASSLGGTLYNEQFF
J gene: TRBJ2-7; V gene: TRBV11-2; clone size: NA; D gene: TRBD2; CDR3 DNA: TGTGCCAGCAGCTTAGATTCCGGGACTATTCAGTACTTC; CDR3 protein: CASSLDSGTIQYF
J gene: TRBJ2-2; V gene: TRBV12-3/TRBV12-4; clone size: few; D gene: NA; CDR3 DNA: TGTGCCAGCAGTCAGACAAGGGCGAACACCGGGGAGCTGTTTTTT; CDR3 protein: CASSQTRANTGELFF
J gene: TRBJ2-3; V gene: TRBV5-1; clone size: NA; D gene: NA; CDR3 DNA: TGCGCCAGCACCAGAACCCAAAGCACAGATACGCAGTATTTT; CDR3 protein: CASTRTQSTDTQYF
J gene: TRBJ2-3; V gene: TRBV5-6; clone size: few; D gene: TRBD2; CDR3 DNA: TGTGCCAGCAGCTCGCAGAGGCTAGCGGGTACCGCAGGGGATACGCAGTATTTT; CDR3 protein: CASSSQRLAGTAGDTQYF
J gene: TRBJ2-3; V gene: TRBV12-3/TRBV12-4; clone size: NA; D gene: TRBD2; CDR3 DNA: TGTGCCAGCCAACCGGGACTAGCGGGACTCACAGATACGCAGTATTTT; CDR3 protein: CASQPGLAGLTDTQYF
J gene: TRBJ2-4; V gene: TRBV12-3/TRBV12-4; clone size: NA; D gene: NA; CDR3 DNA: TGTGCCAGCAGCCCGGACAGTCTAGCCAAAAACATTCAGTACTTC; CDR3 protein: CASSPDSLAKNIQYF
J gene: TRBJ1-4; V gene: TRBV6-5; clone size: NA; D gene: TRBD1; CDR3 DNA: TGTGCCAGCAGTTACGAGAATGGACAGGGTGGGGAAAAACTGTTTTTT; CDR3 protein: CASSYENGQGGEKLFF
J gene: TRBJ2-2; V gene: TRBV7-9; clone size: NA; D gene: TRBD1; CDR3 DNA: TGTGCCAACGGGACAGTCGGGAACACCGGGGAGCTGTTTTTT; CDR3 protein: CANGTVGNTGELFF
J gene: TRBJ2-3; V gene: TRBV18; clone size: few; D gene: NA; CDR3 DNA: TGTGCCAGCTCATCCGCTATCTCCATGCCCACAGATACGCAGTATTTT; CDR3 protein: CASSSAISMPTDTQYF
J gene: TRBJ2-7; V gene: TRBV12-3/TRBV12-4; clone size: few; D gene: TRBD1; CDR3 DNA: TGTGCCAGCAGGCGACAGGGGGCGTTGGACGAGCAGTACTTC; CDR3 protein: CASRRQGALDEQYF
J gene: TRBJ2-2; V gene: TRBV11-2; clone size: NA; D gene: NA; CDR3 DNA: TGTGCCAGCAGCTTAGATACAACCGGGGAGCTGTTTTTT; CDR3 protein: CASSLDTTGELFF
J gene: TRBJ1-4; V gene: TRBV11-2; clone size: once; D gene: NA; CDR3 DNA: TGTGCCAGCAGCTTAGCCGGGCCGAATATTGAAAAACTGTTTTTT; CDR3 protein: CASSLAGPNIEKLFF
J gene: TRBJ2-3; V gene: TRBV7-9; clone size: few; D gene: NA; CDR3 DNA: TGTGCCAGCAGCTTAGCAGCCGGGAAAGATACGCAGTATTTT; CDR3 protein: CASSLAAGKDTQYF
J gene: TRBJ2-1; V gene: TRBV6-1; clone size: once; D gene: TRBD2; CDR3 DNA: TGTGCCAGCAGACCGACTAGCGGGAGGGGTGAGCAGTTCTTC; CDR3 protein: CASRPTSGRGEQFF
J gene: TRBJ1-2; V gene: TRBV5-1; clone size: NA; D gene: TRBD1; CDR3 DNA: TGCGCCAGCAGCACCGGGACAGGGGCATATGGCTACACCTTC; CDR3 protein: CASSTGTGAYGYTF
J gene: TRBJ2-7; V gene: TRBV13; clone size: once; D gene: NA; CDR3 DNA: TGTGCCAGCAGCCGTGGTAGTCAGGGCGTATACGAGCAGTACTTC; CDR3 protein: CASSRGSQGVYEQYF
J gene: TRBJ2-1; V gene: TRBV5-1; clone size: few; D gene: NA; CDR3 DNA: TGCGCCAGCAGCCCCTCGGCTTTCACTCTCAATGAGCAGTTCTTC; CDR3 protein: CASSPSAFTLNEQFF
J gene: TRBJ2-3; V gene: TRBV9; clone size: few; D gene: NA; CDR3 DNA: TGTGCCAGCAGCGTAGTATTAACGGGCACAGATACGCAGTATTTT; CDR3 protein: CASSVVLTGTDTQYF
J gene: TRBJ2-7; V gene: TRBV7-2; clone size: few; D gene: TRBD1; CDR3 DNA: TGTGCCAGCAGCAGACAGGGGGCTTCAGGTGAGCAGTACTTC; CDR3 protein: CASSRQGASGEQYF
J gene: TRBJ2-5; V gene: TRBV3-1; clone size: NA; D gene: NA; CDR3 DNA: TGTGCCAGCGGCAGGGTCCCCTCCCAAGAGACCCAGTACTTC; CDR3 protein: CASGRVPSQETQYF
J gene: TRBJ1-3; V gene: TRBV4-1; clone size: NA; D gene: NA; CDR3 DNA: TGCGCCAGCAGCCAAGATCCCCGGGCTCGCTCTGGAAACACCATATATTTT; CDR3 protein: CASSQDPRARSGNTIYF
J gene: TRBJ2-3; V gene: TRBV12-3/TRBV12-4; clone size: NA; D gene: NA; CDR3 DNA: TGTGCCAGCAGTCTAGGGACAACTAGCACAGATACGCAGTATTTT; CDR3 protein: CASSLGTTSTDTQYF
J gene: TRBJ1-1; V gene: TRBV10-3; clone size: few; D gene: TRBD1; CDR3 DNA: TGTGCCATCGGGGACAGCTCCTCGGGGGACACTGAAGCTTTCTTT; CDR3 protein: CAIGDSSSGDTEAFF
J gene: TRBJ2-1; V gene: TRBV6-2/TRBV6-3; clone size: few; D gene: TRBD1; CDR3 DNA: TGTGCCAGCACCATGGTGGGGACAGGGGCCTACAATGAGCAGTTCTTC; CDR3 protein: CASTMVGTGAYNEQFF
J gene: TRBJ2-1; V gene: TRBV20-1; clone size: NA; D gene: NA; CDR3 DNA: TGCAGTGCTCCCCAGCCGGGATACAATGAGCAGTTCTTC; CDR3 protein: CSAPQPGYNEQFF
J gene: TRBJ2-1; V gene: TRBV24-1; clone size: NA; D gene: TRBD2; CDR3 DNA: TGTGCCACCAGTGATTTGGGATCGGGGAGCGGGAGTAGTCTTAGGGAGCAGTTCTTC; CDR3 protein: CATSDLGSGSGSSLREQFF
J gene: TRBJ1-1; V gene: TRBV3-1; clone size: few; D gene: NA; CDR3 DNA: TGTGCCAGCAGCAGAGACCCCCTCGGGGACACTGAAGCTTTCTTT; CDR3 protein: CASSRDPLGDTEAFF
J gene: TRBJ2-3; V gene: TRBV7-9; clone size: few; D gene: NA; CDR3 DNA: TGTGCCAGCAGCCGTATCGGGGATACGCAGTATTTT; CDR3 protein: CASSRIGDTQYF
J gene: TRBJ2-1; V gene: TRBV2; clone size: NA; D gene: NA; CDR3 DNA: TGTGCCAGCAAGATAGGAATTTACAATGAGCAGTTCTTC; CDR3 protein: CASKIGIYNEQFF
J gene: TRBJ2-5; V gene: TRBV20-1; clone size: NA; D gene: NA; CDR3 DNA: TGCAGTGCGGGTCCACGGCGGGAGACCCAGTACTTC; CDR3 protein: CSAGPRRETQYF
J gene: TRBJ2-2; V gene: TRBV3-1; clone size: few; D gene: TRBD1; CDR3 DNA: TGTGCCAGCAGCTACCGGGACAGGGGGCCCGGGGAGCTGTTTTTT; CDR3 protein: CASSYRDRGPGELFF
J gene: TRBJ1-6; V gene: TRBV13; clone size: once; D gene: NA; CDR3 DNA: TGTGCCAGCAGCTTAGGAGCTGGGAATAGCATTTCACCCCTCCACTTT; CDR3 protein: CASSLGAGNSISPLHF
J gene: TRBJ2-1; V gene: TRBV18; clone size: once; D gene: NA; CDR3 DNA: TGTGCCAGCTCACCTGACCTACAGATTTCCTACAATGAGCAGTTCTTC; CDR3 protein: CASSPDLQISYNEQFF
J gene: TRBJ2-7; V gene: TRBV20-1; clone size: NA; D gene: TRBD2; CDR3 DNA: TGCAGTGCGAGAGAGACTAGCGGGAGGGACCCTGCGCAGTACTTC; CDR3 protein: CSARETSGRDPAQYF
J gene: TRBJ2-1; V gene: TRBV12-3/TRBV12-4; clone size: NA; D gene: NA; CDR3 DNA: TGTGCCAGCAGGAGAGTGGTGGGCTTCTACAATGAGCAGTTCTTC; CDR3 protein: CASRRVVGFYNEQFF
J gene: TRBJ2-2; V gene: TRBV5-1; clone size: NA; D gene: NA; CDR3 DNA: TGCGCCAGCAGCCAAATCGCGTCGAACACCGGGGAGCTGTTTTTT; CDR3 protein: CASSQIASNTGELFF
J gene: TRBJ2-5; V gene: TRBV5-1; clone size: NA; D gene: TRBD2; CDR3 DNA: TGCGCCAGCAGCACTCTAGCGGGAACCCAGCAAGAGACCCAGTACTTC; CDR3 protein: CASSTLAGTQQETQYF
J gene: TRBJ2-7; V gene: TRBV12-3/TRBV12-4; clone size: many; D gene: NA; CDR3 DNA: TGTGCCAGCAGTGATGACAGGATCTCCTACGAGCAGTACTTC; CDR3 protein: CASSDDRISYEQYF
J gene: TRBJ1-5; V gene: TRBV2; clone size: few; D gene: TRBD1; CDR3 DNA: TGTGCCAGCAGTGAAAGGACAGGGGGCGCGGTTCAGCCCCAGCATTTT; CDR3 protein: CASSERTGGAVQPQHF
J gene: TRBJ2-1; V gene: TRBV3-1; clone size: NA; D gene: TRBD2; CDR3 DNA: TGTGCCAGCAGCCCCTGGACTAGCGGGGGACCAAAGGAGCAGTTCTTC; CDR3 protein: CASSPWTSGGPKEQFF
J gene: TRBJ1-6; V gene: TRBV6-1; clone size: NA; D gene: NA; CDR3 DNA: TGTGCCAGCAGTGGAGGGAACCTCCATAATTCACCCCTCCACTTT; CDR3 protein: CASSGGNLHNSPLHF
J gene: TRBJ2-5; V gene: TRBV7-2; clone size: NA; D gene: NA; CDR3 DNA: TGTGCCAGCAGCTCAGGACTACCCCAAGAGACCCAGTACTTC; CDR3 protein: CASSSGLPQETQYF